A selection of T cell receptor beta chains follows, all from one sample in a study of cytomegalovirus exposure and HLA in healthy donors. The repertoire was sequenced with immunoSEQ multiplex PCR; TCRdb's copy has only in-frame clones and lacks some. The repertoire holds some 130,000 clones, with roughly 70% as singletons. Sequencing used PBMCs. Source of these receptors: a man aged 40-49 years in good health and CMV-seronegative. The CDR3 runs from the conserved cysteine through the conserved F or W. A D gene is named only where the DNA matches it firmly. Size is omitted from some rows. Given values are once, few, many or a class for expanded clones.

>TRBJ1-5|TRBD1|.|TRBV19
TGTGCCAGTACTTTGGGACAGCTAAATCAGCCCCAGCATTTT
CASTLGQLNQPQHF
>TRBJ2-5|TRBD2|.|TRBV9
TGTGCCAGCAGCGTAGCGGGGGGGAGCCAAGAGACCCAGTACTTC
CASSVAGGSQETQYF
>TRBJ2-1|TRBD2|once|TRBV29-1
TGCAGCGTAGTCACAGGGTACGGGAGGGCCCACAATGAGCAGTTCTTC
CSVVTGYGRAHNEQFF
>TRBJ2-4|.|.|TRBV5-4
TGTGCCAGCAGCTTGGTTTTAGTGCGAAACATTCAGTACTTC
CASSLVLVRNIQYF
>TRBJ1-5|TRBD1|.|TRBV30
TGTGCCTGGAGCGCAGGGGGTACAATAAATCAGCCCCAGCATTTT
CAWSAGGTINQPQHF
>TRBJ2-7|.|few|TRBV18
TGTGCCAGCTCACCACCAGGTCTCGGCGGCCGGGGGTCCTACGAGCAGTACTTC
CASSPPGLGGRGSYEQYF
>TRBJ1-6|.|.|TRBV6-5
TGTGCCAGCAGCCCCCCAGAATATAATTCACCCCTCCACTTT
CASSPPEYNSPLHF
>TRBJ1-1|TRBD1|few|TRBV6-5
TGTGCCAGCGGACAGGGGAACACTGAAGCTTTCTTT
CASGQGNTEAFF
>TRBJ2-7|.|few|TRBV2
TGTGCCAGCAGCGGACATCTCTACGAGCAGTACTTC
CASSGHLYEQYF
>TRBJ2-2|TRBD2|.|TRBV30
TGTGCCTGGGATGGGGGGGGCACCGGGGAGCTGTTTTTT
CAWDGGGTGELFF
>TRBJ2-7|.|.|TRBV30
TGTGCCTGGATAGAGTTAGGGGAAGGCTACGAGCAGTACTTC
CAWIELGEGYEQYF
>TRBJ1-5|TRBD1|.|TRBV19
TGTGCCAGTACTACCTGGGCAGGGGGAGGCAATCAGCCCCAGCATTTT
CASTTWAGGGNQPQHF
>TRBJ2-3|TRBD2|few|TRBV30
TGTGCCTGTGATAGCGGGAGAACAGATACGCAGTATTTT
CACDSGRTDTQYF
>TRBJ2-3|TRBD2|.|TRBV7-6
TGTGCCAGCAGCTGGACTAGCGTCACAGATACGCAGTATTTT
CASSWTSVTDTQYF
>TRBJ2-3|.|.|TRBV4-2
TGTGCCAGCAGCCCGGGCGGGGATACGCAGTATTTT
CASSPGGDTQYF
>TRBJ2-1|.|.|TRBV29-1
TGCAGCGTTGAAGATCCCCGTAGGAGCTCCTACAATGAGCAGTTCTTC
CSVEDPRRSSYNEQFF
>TRBJ1-3|TRBD1|.|TRBV7-6
TGTGCCAGCAGCTTAGCGGGACAGGGTATCTCTGGAAACACCATATATTTT
CASSLAGQGISGNTIYF
>TRBJ1-4|.|.|TRBV30
TGTGCCTGGAGTATCCAGGGAGAAAAACTGTTTTTT
CAWSIQGEKLFF
>TRBJ1-2|TRBD1|.|TRBV6-5
TGTGCCAGCAGTCCCTTCGGACAGGAAACCTATGGCTACACCTTC
CASSPFGQETYGYTF
>TRBJ2-7|.|few|TRBV14
TGTGCCAGCAGCCATCCAGGGGACGGCTGGTACGAGCAGTACTTC
CASSHPGDGWYEQYF
>TRBJ2-1|.|.|TRBV7-9
TGTGCCAGCAGCTTAGGTTCGCGGGGCGGCCTAGCGCAGTTCTTC
CASSLGSRGGLAQFF
>TRBJ1-6|TRBD1|.|TRBV7-2
TGTGCCAGCAGCTCCGCTGGGACAGGGGCGGACTCACCCCTCCACTTT
CASSSAGTGADSPLHF
>TRBJ1-1|.|.|TRBV5-1
TGCGCCAGCAGCTTGGTTCCAGGCCCGGCGAACACTGAAGCTTTCTTT
CASSLVPGPANTEAFF
>TRBJ2-2|.|.|TRBV2
TGTGCCAGCAGTGCGCCGGCCGGGGAGCTGTTTTTT
CASSAPAGELFF
>TRBJ2-7|TRBD1|.|TRBV7-9
TGTGCCAGCAGCCCTGACAGGGGGTACGAGCAGTACTTC
CASSPDRGYEQYF
>TRBJ1-1|.|.|TRBV7-8
TGTGCCAGCAGCTTAGACGCGACTGTGAACACTGAAGCTTTCTTT
CASSLDATVNTEAFF
>TRBJ2-6|.|.|TRBV30
TGTGCCTGGAGCGGAGCTGGCGGGTTTCGGGCCAACGTCCTGACTTTC
CAWSGAGGFRANVLTF
>TRBJ1-4|TRBD1|.|TRBV4-3
TGCGCCAGCAGCCAAGAGGACAGGGTGGGTGAAAAACTGTTTTTT
CASSQEDRVGEKLFF
>TRBJ1-4|.|few|TRBV28
TGTGCCAGCAGTGCCGGACATAATGAAAAACTGTTTTTT
CASSAGHNEKLFF
>TRBJ2-1|TRBD2|once|TRBV5-4
TGTGCCAGCAGCTTGGGAGGCGGGAGCTCCTACAATGAGCAGTTCTTC
CASSLGGGSSYNEQFF
>TRBJ1-2|.|.|TRBV28
TGTGCCAGCAGTTTCCGCGACTATGGCTACACCTTC
CASSFRDYGYTF
>TRBJ2-7|TRBD1|.|TRBV10-3
TGTGCCACCCATCGACAGGGTGGCGACGAGCAGTACTTC
CATHRQGGDEQYF
>TRBJ1-5|TRBD1|.|TRBV5-1
TGCGCCAGCAGCTTAACAGGGGGCGGGCAGCCCCAGCATTTT
CASSLTGGGQPQHF
>TRBJ2-3|.|.|TRBV5-1
TGCGCCAGCAGCTTGGTCAGACTGGCGGAAACAGATACGCAGTATTTT
CASSLVRLAETDTQYF
>TRBJ2-7|.|.|TRBV18
TGTGCCAGCTCACCTACAGACAGGGGAGGGTACGAGCAGTACTTC
CASSPTDRGGYEQYF
>TRBJ2-7|.|.|TRBV5-8
TGTGCCAGCAGCCCGGGACACTACGAGCAGTACTTC
CASSPGHYEQYF
>TRBJ2-1|.|.|TRBV19
TGTGCCAGTAGTATCGCGACTAAAACCTACAATGAGCAGTTCTTC
CASSIATKTYNEQFF
>TRBJ2-1|.|.|TRBV30
TGTGCCTGGAGTACCACGGGCAATGAGCAGTTCTTC
CAWSTTGNEQFF
>TRBJ2-7|.|few|TRBV5-6
TGTGCCAGCAGCCCTACCCGGGGAGGCGAGCAGTACTTC
CASSPTRGGEQYF
>TRBJ2-3|.|.|TRBV7-2
TGTGCCAGCAGCTTAGCGGTGGGGCCGACAGATACGCAGTATTTT
CASSLAVGPTDTQYF
>TRBJ1-4|.|few|TRBV19
TGTGCCAGTAGTCAAGGGGGTGTGAATGAAAAACTGTTTTTT
CASSQGGVNEKLFF
>TRBJ2-7|.|.|TRBV9
TGTGCCAGCAGCTACAGGGGTAGCGGCTCCTACGAGCAGTACTTC
CASSYRGSGSYEQYF
>TRBJ2-5|.|.|TRBV6-1
TGTGCCAGCAGCGCGACTAGAGGAGAGACCCAGTACTTC
CASSATRGETQYF
>TRBJ1-5|.|few|TRBV19
TGTGCCAGTAGTCCGGGTCCCAATCAGCCCCAGCATTTT
CASSPGPNQPQHF
>TRBJ1-3|TRBD1|.|TRBV15
TGTGCCACCAGCAGGAACAGGGGATCTGGAAACACCATATATTTT
CATSRNRGSGNTIYF
>TRBJ2-3|TRBD2|.|TRBV4-3
TGCGCCAGCAGCCAAGACCGCGGGGGGAGTACAGATACGCAGTATTTT
CASSQDRGGSTDTQYF
>TRBJ2-5|.|.|TRBV6-5
TGTGCCAGCAGTTACTCCCAGGGGATGGGTGAGACCCAGTACTTC
CASSYSQGMGETQYF
>TRBJ2-2|TRBD2|.|TRBV4-3
TGCGCCAGCAGCCAAGCCACCGACGGGGGGAAGCTGTTTTTT
CASSQATDGGKLFF
>TRBJ2-3|TRBD2|.|TRBV6-6
TGTGCCAGCTGCGGGGGGGGCACAGATACGCAGTATTTT
CASCGGGTDTQYF
>TRBJ2-7|.|.|TRBV7-9
TGTGCCAGCAGCCCGTCGTTTGGGGAGCGCTCCTACGAGCAGTACTTC
CASSPSFGERSYEQYF
>TRBJ2-2|.|.|TRBV7-9
TGTGCCAGCAGTCGCGGCGCCGGGGAGCTGTTTTTT
CASSRGAGELFF
>TRBJ2-1|TRBD1|.|TRBV4-2
TGTGCCAGCAGCCAAGATTACGGGACAGGGTTTGTCAATGAGCAGTTCTTC
CASSQDYGTGFVNEQFF
>TRBJ2-3|TRBD1|.|TRBV4-3
TGCGCCAGCAGCCTCCAGACAGGGGTGCTGGTAGATACGCAGTATTTT
CASSLQTGVLVDTQYF